This is a list of T cell receptor beta chains from one sample in a study of regulatory T cells in long-lasting Graves disease. One entry per CDR3 protein, called by TCRdb with MiXCR from the multiplex PCR reads. The sample consists of approximately 350,000 distinct CDR3 sequences, 15% to 20% of them appearing once. The same specimen was also included in a second study, on T cells in Graves' hyperthyroidism and ophthalmopathy.

Material: peripheral blood mononuclear cells (PBMCs), obtained at new diagnosis, from a patient treated with antithyroid drugs. The receptors originated from a woman aged 18-29 years with Graves disease. Each CDR3 is given with its conserved first and last residue. Each record gives: CDR3 length, J gene, clone size, V gene, D gene, CDR3 DNA, CDR3 protein. D genes are given only for firm matches. For some rows the clone size is stated as once, few or many, or as a class when expanded; others skip it.

length: 14; J: TRBJ2-3; size: many; V: TRBV5-1; D: TRBD1; DNA: TGCGCCAGCAGCTTTGGACAGGTCACAGATACGCAGTATTTT; CDR3: CASSFGQVTDTQYF
length: 15; J: TRBJ1-5; size: few; V: TRBV11-2; D: TRBD1; DNA: TGTGCCAGCAGCCCCACAGGGGGCGAGAATCAGCCCCAGCATTTT; CDR3: CASSPTGGENQPQHF
length: 12; J: TRBJ2-3; size: many; V: TRBV5-1; D: .; DNA: TGCGCCAGCAGCTTGACGTCAGATACGCAGTATTTT; CDR3: CASSLTSDTQYF
length: 14; J: TRBJ1-5; size: few; V: TRBV6-2/TRBV6-3; D: .; DNA: TGTGCCAGCAGTGGGGGTTATAGCAATCAGCCCCAGCATTTT; CDR3: CASSGGYSNQPQHF
length: 16; J: TRBJ2-7; size: .; V: TRBV10-2; D: TRBD2; DNA: TGCGCCAGCAGTGAGTCGGGAGGGGACCCCTCCTACGAGCAGTACTTC; CDR3: CASSESGGDPSYEQYF
length: 19; J: TRBJ2-7; size: many; V: TRBV7-8; D: TRBD2; DNA: TGTGCCAGCAGCTTAGTATCCAAGGCAACTAGCGGGGGAAACTACGAGCAGTACTTC; CDR3: CASSLVSKATSGGNYEQYF
length: 15; J: TRBJ2-7; size: many; V: TRBV5-6; D: .; DNA: TGTGCCAGCAGCCGTCTCAGTGGCTCCTCCTACGAGCAGTACTTC; CDR3: CASSRLSGSSYEQYF
length: 15; J: TRBJ2-2; size: many; V: TRBV3-1; D: .; DNA: TGTGCCAGCAGCTTTCGGGGAGCACCAACCGGGGAGCTGTTTTTT; CDR3: CASSFRGAPTGELFF
length: 15; J: TRBJ2-7; size: few; V: TRBV25-1; D: TRBD1; DNA: TGTGCCAGCAGGGGGGCGGGACAGGGGGCGGAAGAGCAGTACTTC; CDR3: CASRGAGQGAEEQYF
length: 11; J: TRBJ2-7; size: .; V: TRBV30; D: .; DNA: TGTGCCAGTTCCGCGGCCTACGAGCCGTACTTC; CDR3: CASSAAYEPYF
length: 16; J: TRBJ1-5; size: .; V: TRBV20-1; D: .; DNA: TGCAGTGCTAGAGAAGTCACAGGGTATAGCAATCAGCCCCAGCATTTT; CDR3: CSAREVTGYSNQPQHF
length: 14; J: TRBJ1-3; size: .; V: TRBV6-1; D: .; DNA: TGTGCCAGCAGACGGGACCGGGATGGAAACACCATATATTTT; CDR3: CASRRDRDGNTIYF
length: 14; J: TRBJ2-2; size: many; V: TRBV5-1; D: .; DNA: TGCGCCAGCAGCGTATCCACGAACACCGGGGAGCTGTTTTTT; CDR3: CASSVSTNTGELFF
length: 13; J: TRBJ1-1; size: few; V: TRBV7-9; D: .; DNA: TGTGCCAGCAGAACAGGGCTTAGGACTGAAGCTTTCTTT; CDR3: CASRTGLRTEAFF
length: 17; J: TRBJ1-2; size: few; V: TRBV5-4; D: TRBD1; DNA: TGTGCCAGCAAACCGTCCCCAGGGACAGGGCAGATGGAGGGCTACACCTTC; CDR3: CASKPSPGTGQMEGYTF
length: 15; J: TRBJ2-1; size: many; V: TRBV11-1; D: .; DNA: TGTGCCAGCAGTGGGGGGGCCAGAAGCTACAATGAGCAGTTCTTC; CDR3: CASSGGARSYNEQFF
length: 14; J: TRBJ1-2; size: .; V: TRBV19; D: .; DNA: TGTGCCAGTAGTACACAAGGGACGAACTATGGCTACACCTTC; CDR3: CASSTQGTNYGYTF
length: 13; J: TRBJ1-1; size: many; V: TRBV20-1; D: .; DNA: TGCAGTGCCGACAGTCACGAGAACACTGAAGCTTTCTTT; CDR3: CSADSHENTEAFF
length: 12; J: TRBJ1-2; size: .; V: TRBV5-1; D: TRBD1; DNA: TGCGCCAGCAGCGGGACAGAAGATGGCTACACCTTC; CDR3: CASSGTEDGYTF
length: 14; J: TRBJ2-7; size: many; V: TRBV28; D: TRBD2; DNA: TGTGCCAGCAGCTTACTAGCGGGAGCCTACGAGCAGTACTTC; CDR3: CASSLLAGAYEQYF
length: 14; J: TRBJ2-7; size: many; V: TRBV9; D: .; DNA: TGTGCCAGCAGCGCTGTAGGACAGACCTACGAGCAGTACTTC; CDR3: CASSAVGQTYEQYF
length: 18; J: TRBJ2-2; size: .; V: TRBV10-3; D: .; DNA: TGTGCCATCAGTGAGTCACGAGGAGCGGAGGCGAACACCGGGGAGCTGTTTTTT; CDR3: CAISESRGAEANTGELFF
length: 14; J: TRBJ2-3; size: few; V: TRBV6-4; D: .; DNA: TGTGCCAGCTCCCTGGCCGGTGACGCAGATACGCAGTATTTT; CDR3: CASSLAGDADTQYF
length: 15; J: TRBJ2-7; size: .; V: TRBV7-9; D: TRBD1; DNA: TGTGCCAGCAGCCACAAAACAGACAGGGTCTACGAGCAGTACTTC; CDR3: CASSHKTDRVYEQYF
length: 11; J: TRBJ1-2; size: many; V: TRBV2; D: .; DNA: TGTGCCAGCACTACAGGGTATGGCTACACCTTC; CDR3: CASTTGYGYTF
length: 14; J: TRBJ2-7; size: few; V: TRBV6-1; D: TRBD2; DNA: TGTGCCAGCAGCCGTCCGGGACTAGTGGGGGAGCAGTACTTC; CDR3: CASSRPGLVGEQYF